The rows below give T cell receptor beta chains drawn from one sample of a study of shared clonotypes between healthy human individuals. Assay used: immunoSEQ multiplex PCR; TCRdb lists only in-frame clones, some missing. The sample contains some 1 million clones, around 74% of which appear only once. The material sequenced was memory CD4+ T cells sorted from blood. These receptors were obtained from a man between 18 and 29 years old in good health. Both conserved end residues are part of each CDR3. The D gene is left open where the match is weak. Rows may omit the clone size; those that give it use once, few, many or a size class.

TGCGCCAGCAGCCAAGATCCCAGTGTTGTGGTCTATGGCTACACCTTC	CASSQDPSVVVYGYTF	TRBV4-1	TRBJ1-2	.	.
TGTGCCAGCAGTTCCAAAGCGGGGGGTCCGCGTGAGCAGTTCTTC	CASSSKAGGPREQFF	TRBV6-4	TRBJ2-1	.	TRBD2
TGTGCCAGCAGCCAAGACAGGGGGCAGGGCGAGCAGTACTTC	CASSQDRGQGEQYF	TRBV5-4	TRBJ2-7	.	TRBD1
TGTGCCAGCAGCTTAGCCACAAACTATGGCTACACCTTC	CASSLATNYGYTF	TRBV7-2	TRBJ1-2	.	.
TGTGCCAGCAGCTTAGCGGCTAGCGGGAGCGGGGAGACCCAGTACTTC	CASSLAASGSGETQYF	TRBV11-2	TRBJ2-5	.	TRBD2
TGTGCCTGTTCCGAATATGGCTACACCTTC	CACSEYGYTF	TRBV30	TRBJ1-2	few	.
TGTGCCAGCAGTGTGGCCCAATATAGCAATCAGCCCCAGCATTTT	CASSVAQYSNQPQHF	TRBV6-1	TRBJ1-5	few	.
TGTGCCAGCAGCTCAACCGGAACGGTACCCACAGATACGCAGTATTTT	CASSSTGTVPTDTQYF	TRBV11-2	TRBJ2-3	few	.
TGTGCCAGCGCCCTAGCGGGAGCACTGTTCTTC	CASALAGALFF	TRBV2	TRBJ2-1	.	TRBD2
TGCGCCAGCAGCCAAGGTCAGGGTTCTGAAAAACTGTTTTTT	CASSQGQGSEKLFF	TRBV4-3	TRBJ1-4	.	.
TGTGCCAGCAGCTTGTTCTCCTACGAGCAGTACTTC	CASSLFSYEQYF	TRBV7-9	TRBJ2-7	.	.
TGTGCCAGTATCACCCCGGGGCTAATCACCGGGGAGCTGTTTTTT	CASITPGLITGELFF	TRBV19	TRBJ2-2	once	.